A selection of T cell receptor beta chains follows, all from one sample in a study of blood T cell repertoires in COVID-19. TCRdb's copy holds only in-frame clones and misses some; the assay was immunoSEQ multiplex PCR. The sample contains some 220,000 clones, roughly 90% of which appear only once. Sequenced: PBMCs or T cells enriched from blood (not recorded which). The source of these receptors is a woman aged 45-59 years in a cohort exposed to, infected with or recovered from COVID-19 (not recorded which). CDR3s include the opening cysteine and the closing phenylalanine or tryptophan.

v_gene	j_gene	CDR3aa
TRBV7-2	TRBJ1-2	CASSLQGQGGTEDGYTF
TRBV6-5	TRBJ2-3	CASSSSPVGTDTQYF
TRBV3-1/TRBV3-2	TRBJ2-1	CASARLQGWNEQFF
TRBV6-5	TRBJ1-4	CASRPLDRAEKLFF
TRBV7-2	TRBJ1-1	CASSLSNFGTEAFF
TRBV4-3	TRBJ2-3	CASSQDVAREVVTDTQYF
TRBV28	TRBJ2-7	CASRRTGRSEQYF
TRBV9	TRBJ2-1	CASSASGGAGNEQFF
TRBV6-5	TRBJ2-7	CASRGVRSRGYEQYF
TRBV19	TRBJ1-2	CASSIVGTGPMGYTF
TRBV24-1	TRBJ2-2	CATSRAPYTGELFF
TRBV9	TRBJ1-3	CASSVDPGTVGNTIYF
TRBV9	TRBJ1-3	CASSGMGPGNTIYF
TRBV3-1/TRBV3-2	TRBJ2-7	CASSQVAHEQYF
TRBV7-6	TRBJ2-1	CASSLLQGSYNEQFF